These T cell receptor beta chains were read from a single sample in a study of breast tumors, draining lymph nodes, adjacent tissues. One entry per CDR3 protein results from TCRdb running MiXCR on the multiplex PCR reads. The sample has tens of thousands of distinct CDR3 sequences; 23% are singletons. Specimen: breast tumor tissue. The receptors originated from a female donor with breast cancer. Some clones in this sample may be carry-over from other donors' samples. Each CDR3 is given with its conserved first and last residue. The D gene is left open where the match is weak. Size is stated for part of the rows, as once, few or many counts, or as a class when the clone is expanded.

abundance,d_gene,v_gene,j_gene,CDR3aa,CDR3nt
many,NA,TRBV28,TRBJ2-7,CASSPGRQRVEQYF,TGTGCCAGCAGTCCAGGTAGGCAGAGGGTCGAGCAGTACTTC
NA,NA,TRBV28,TRBJ2-1,CASSPPEDAGHNEQFF,TGTGCCAGCAGTCCCCCAGAAGATGCCGGGCACAATGAGCAGTTCTTC
few,TRBD2,TRBV6-1,TRBJ2-4,CASSVTGLAGKAAKNIQYF,TGTGCCAGCAGTGTCACGGGACTAGCGGGGAAGGCAGCCAAAAACATTCAGTACTTC
many,NA,TRBV12-5,TRBJ1-4,CASGLVLGPYNEKLFF,TGTGCTAGTGGTTTGGTACTTGGGCCTTATAATGAAAAACTGTTTTTT
many,NA,TRBV10-1,TRBJ2-7,CASSGTAAYEQYF,TGCGCCAGCAGTGGGACGGCAGCCTACGAGCAGTACTTC
NA,TRBD2,TRBV20-1,TRBJ2-3,CSAKGLAADTQYF,TGCAGTGCGAAGGGACTAGCGGCAGATACGCAGTATTTT
few,NA,TRBV28,TRBJ1-5,CASSWVRGEGTGQPQHF,TGTGCCAGCAGCTGGGTACGTGGGGAGGGAACCGGGCAGCCCCAGCATTTT
many,NA,TRBV4-1,TRBJ1-6,CASSQDRGNSPLHF,TGCGCCAGCAGCCAAGACAGGGGCAATTCACCCCTCCACTTT
many,TRBD2,TRBV15,TRBJ2-1,CATSRDIGRAYNEQFF,TGTGCCACCAGCAGAGATATCGGGAGGGCCTACAATGAGCAGTTCTTC
many,NA,TRBV20-1,TRBJ2-5,CSASQTGSLETQYF,TGCAGTGCTAGTCAGACAGGATCTTTGGAGACCCAGTACTTC
once,TRBD1,TRBV2,TRBJ1-4,CAGIGGQPGKLFF,TGTGCCGGCATAGGGGGCCAGCCCGGAAAACTGTTTTTT
many,NA,TRBV6-6,TRBJ1-3,CASSFGGNTIYF,TGTGCCAGCAGTTTTGGTGGAAACACCATATATTTT
many,NA,TRBV7-9,TRBJ2-5,CASSLVSGETQYF,TGTGCCAGCAGCTTAGTTTCGGGGGAGACCCAGTACTTC
NA,NA,TRBV10-2,TRBJ2-2,CASRGQTGELFF,TGCGCCAGCAGGGGGCAGACCGGGGAGCTGTTTTTT
many,TRBD1,TRBV9,TRBJ2-7,CASSVGGQGRYEQYF,TGTGCCAGCAGCGTAGGAGGACAGGGCCGCTACGAGCAGTACTTC
many,NA,TRBV5-6,TRBJ1-5,CASSLQGLNQPQHF,TGTGCCAGCAGCTTACAGGGATTGAATCAGCCCCAGCATTTT
many,NA,TRBV10-3,TRBJ2-2,CAISESRELAGELFF,TGTGCCATCAGTGAGTCAAGGGAGCTGGCCGGGGAGCTGTTTTTT
many,TRBD2,TRBV6-6,TRBJ2-1,CASSTGREGWNEQFF,TGTGCCAGCAGCACCGGGCGGGAGGGCTGGAATGAGCAGTTCTTC
many,TRBD2,TRBV6-2/TRBV6-3,TRBJ2-1,CASSYSSGGRDNEQFF,TGTGCCAGCAGTTATAGCAGCGGGGGGCGAGACAATGAGCAGTTCTTC
NA,TRBD1,TRBV24-1,TRBJ2-1,CATSDRDRGQFF,TGTGCCACCAGTGATCGCGACAGGGGGCAGTTCTTC
many,NA,TRBV13,TRBJ2-3,CASSTYRDMYF,TGTGCCAGCAGCACCTACCGGGACATGTATTTT
many,NA,TRBV6-5,TRBJ1-2,CASRSPRERLNDVNYGYTF,TGTGCCAGCAGAAGCCCCCGGGAACGGCTAAATGACGTTAACTATGGCTACACCTTC
NA,NA,TRBV19,TRBJ1-3,CASSIAGNSGNTIYF,TGTGCCAGTAGTATTGCAGGGAACTCTGGAAACACCATATATTTT
many,NA,TRBV5-1,TRBJ2-7,CASSLRERDEQYF,TGCGCCAGCAGCTTGAGGGAGAGGGACGAGCAGTACTTC
many,NA,TRBV6-2/TRBV6-3,TRBJ2-7,CASRLGPSYEQYF,TGTGCCAGCAGACTTGGACCGTCCTACGAGCAGTACTTC
NA,NA,TRBV5-4,TRBJ1-2,CASSSEGFGYTF,TGTGCCAGCAGCTCGGAAGGGTTTGGCTACACCTTC
NA,TRBD1,TRBV30,TRBJ2-2,CAWSVLGQGMSGELFF,TGTGCCTGGAGTGTACTGGGACAGGGTATGTCCGGGGAGCTGTTTTTT
few,NA,TRBV6-5,TRBJ2-5,CASSYSTTGPEETQYF,TGTGCCAGCAGTTACTCAACTACAGGGCCCGAAGAGACCCAGTACTTC
many,TRBD1,TRBV2,TRBJ1-2,CASSPRDSYGYTF,TGTGCCAGCAGCCCCCGGGACAGCTATGGCTACACCTTC
NA,NA,TRBV6-1,TRBJ2-1,CASSMTVYNEQFF,TGTGCCAGCTCTATGACAGTCTACAATGAGCAGTTCTTC
many,NA,TRBV6-5,TRBJ2-7,CASQRLGSSSYEQYF,TGTGCCAGCCAGAGGTTGGGCAGCAGCTCCTACGAGCAGTACTTC
NA,NA,TRBV27,TRBJ1-2,CASRVRANYGYTF,TGTGCCAGCCGGGTTAGGGCTAACTATGGCTACACCTTC
few,TRBD1,TRBV5-6,TRBJ1-2,CASSLVGTGGGYTF,TGTGCCAGCAGCTTGGTAGGGACAGGGGGCGGCTACACCTTC
once,NA,TRBV19,TRBJ1-1,CASRQGEVTEAFF,TGTGCCAGCCGACAAGGGGAGGTAACTGAAGCTTTCTTT
many,NA,TRBV6-1,TRBJ2-7,CASKTTRDSYEQYF,TGTGCCAGCAAGACGACGCGGGACTCCTACGAGCAGTACTTC
many,NA,TRBV6-1,TRBJ1-2,CASSENRLGYTF,TGTGCCAGCAGTGAAAATCGGTTGGGCTACACCTTC
NA,TRBD2,TRBV12-3/TRBV12-4,TRBJ2-3,CVSSLYGASGENTDTQYF,TGTGTCAGCAGTTTATATGGGGCTAGCGGGGAGAACACAGATACGCAGTATTTT
few,TRBD2,TRBV19,TRBJ2-1,CASSSQGLAGPSEQFF,TGTGCCAGTAGTTCGCAGGGACTAGCGGGTCCCAGTGAGCAGTTCTTC
many,NA,TRBV19,TRBJ1-6,CASSASSYNSPLHF,TGTGCCAGTAGTGCGAGCTCCTATAATTCACCCCTCCACTTT
many,NA,TRBV6-4,TRBJ2-1,CASSPSLQGGDEQFF,TGTGCCAGCAGTCCCTCTCTACAGGGCGGGGATGAGCAGTTCTTC
NA,TRBD1,TRBV7-9,TRBJ1-3,CASSSGQGIKNTIYF,TGTGCCAGCAGCTCAGGACAGGGGATCAAAAACACCATATATTTT
many,NA,TRBV29-1,TRBJ2-7,CSVVSETYEQYF,TGCAGCGTTGTTTCGGAAACCTACGAGCAGTACTTC
many,NA,TRBV13,TRBJ2-7,CASSSPLRGPYEQYF,TGTGCCAGCAGCTCTCCTCTCAGGGGACCCTACGAGCAGTACTTC
many,NA,TRBV12-3/TRBV12-4,TRBJ2-1,CASSLGLSSHNEQFF,TGTGCCAGCAGTTTAGGACTGTCGTCCCACAATGAGCAGTTCTTC
many,NA,TRBV7-9,TRBJ2-7,CASSSLDRNEQYF,TGTGCCAGCAGCTCTCTGGACCGGAACGAGCAGTACTTC
many,NA,TRBV7-9,TRBJ2-2,CASSIQAPNTGELFF,TGTGCCAGCAGTATACAGGCCCCGAACACCGGGGAGCTGTTTTTT
many,TRBD1,TRBV9,TRBJ2-7,CASSESQGRQGDEQYF,TGTGCCAGCAGCGAAAGCCAGGGGCGGCAGGGGGACGAGCAGTACTTC